This paragraph reports one T cell receptor beta chain. This clone was counted only a few times. The clone's antigen remains unknown. No base quality values were provided; no much bigger clone lies one nucleotide off. Relative to germline, V is 5 bases shorter and J is 2 bases shorter, with 3 bases between their ends. Per the germline V gene, SGHTA is the CDR1 and FQGNSA is the CDR2. The CDR3 contains 12 residues, cysteine and phenylalanine counted. Just CDR3 DNA is preserved here, 36 bases in frame from base 1. The entire amount of isolated RNA was reverse transcribed using the High Capacity cDNA Reverse Transcription Kit, so the sequenced TCRB transcripts were expressed ones. Naive, central memory and regulatory T cell samples underwent deep immunoSEQ sequencing, averaging about 3.3 million total reads per sample. Sorted cells were lysed in RLT buffer, and RNA was extracted using DNase-treated RNeasy Micro or Mini kits according to cell number. Each cell subset was processed separately to prevent cross-contamination, with patient and healthy donor samples processed together. Using the immunoSEQ multiplex PCR, TCRB sequences were amplified from cDNA into 87-bp fragments spanning the CDR3 region. Sequencing of the amplicons was performed on the Illumina HiSeq platform. As for the original processing: Synthetic template baselines were used to correct PCR bias computationally, reads within Hamming distance 2 were collapsed, and singletons that could not be merged were discarded. Reads were aligned to IMGT to assign V, D and J genes, CDR3 length, and insertions or deletions at six rearrangement sites. Within each subset, clonotype counts were normalized to sorted cell number, and only after that were true diversity and Gini coefficients computed with the tcR R package. The overlap coefficient, calculated on TCRB nucleotide sequences, was used to quantify repertoire sharing. Out-of-frame TCRB sequences from naive cells were analyzed to stand in for the pre-selection repertoire. TCRdb holds this immuneACCESS table with in-frame rearrangements only. Some clones are missing; in checked studies, unresolved V genes explain under half, and the rest has no known cause. V and J calls plus clone size are reproduced from that table; the DNA served to infer D and trimming. A total of approximately 600,000 clones appear in this sample, roughly 12% of them only once. Roughly 0.12% of the sample rests with the top ten.

A single peripheral blood draw of around 120 mL on average was collected from each donor into heparinised tubes. A BD FACSAria II and a panel including CD45RO, CCR7, CD25, CD127, CD95 and CD27 were used to sort naive, central memory, regulatory and stem cell-like memory CD4+ T cells. All sorted populations exceeded 98% purity. Right away, PBMCs were isolated by Lymphoprep density gradient centrifugation and were stained directly, with no culture step. Samples were stained and sorted in pairs, with one healthy donor and one patient per experiment, so that batch effects were minimized. This record comes from a study of beta chain features in type 1 diabetes (dated by TCRdb to the late 2010s). Background for the entire study: Patients and healthy donors did not differ in mean age, gender distribution, total cell number or subset yield. Regulatory and stem cell-like memory subsets were obtained from only 8 patients and roughly 8 healthy donors, while naive and central memory subsets were obtained from all 28 donors. In the study, recently diagnosed type 1 diabetes patients and matched healthy donors were compared on the TCRB repertoires of their sorted circulating CD4+ T cell subsets. A total of around 100 million sorted cells were examined across all samples, and RNA yield correlated strongly with the number of cells per subset. Results and caveats for the whole study, not just this receptor: PCR might favor shorter templates, but patient and control samples were amplified and corrected together, so any skew would affect both groups equally. Patients with type 1 diabetes made fewer insertions and deleted more nucleotides at VDJ recombination sites, implying thymic rearrangement abnormalities. Type 1 diabetes patients showed a moderate but significant shortening of TCRB CDR3 length in all four CD4+ subsets. The naive, central memory and regulatory TCRB repertoires appeared to resemble one another more closely among patients than among healthy donors. Because cDNA rather than genomic DNA was sequenced, highly expressing activated cells could have been over-represented, although no difference in activation and CD3 levels was found between groups. HLA sub-analyses involved small numbers of individuals, so any influence of HLA type on TCRB rearrangement remained unresolved.

Sequencing was performed on naive CD4+ T cells from blood. According to the study, the label for this sample's cell subset or site signals: true naive CD4+ T cells. This clonotype originated in a man younger than 45 with type 1 diabetes. The chain is made from TRBV7-2 and TRBJ2-2, with the D segment identity uncertain. The CDR3 has the sequence CASSPNTGELFF. The DNA sequence is as follows: TGTGCCAGCAGCCCTAACACCGGGGAGCTGTTTTTT.